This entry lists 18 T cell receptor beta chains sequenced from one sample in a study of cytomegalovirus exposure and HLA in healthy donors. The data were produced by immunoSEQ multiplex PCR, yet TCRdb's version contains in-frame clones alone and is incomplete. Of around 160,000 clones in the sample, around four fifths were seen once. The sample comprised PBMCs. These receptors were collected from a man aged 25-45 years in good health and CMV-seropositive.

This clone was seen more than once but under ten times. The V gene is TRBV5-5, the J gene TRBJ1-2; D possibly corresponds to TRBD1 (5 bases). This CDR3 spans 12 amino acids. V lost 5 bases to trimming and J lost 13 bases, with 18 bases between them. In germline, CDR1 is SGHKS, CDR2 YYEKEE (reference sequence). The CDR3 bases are TGTGCCAGCAGTACGACCTGGACAAAAGGCACCTTC. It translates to CASSTTWTKGTF.

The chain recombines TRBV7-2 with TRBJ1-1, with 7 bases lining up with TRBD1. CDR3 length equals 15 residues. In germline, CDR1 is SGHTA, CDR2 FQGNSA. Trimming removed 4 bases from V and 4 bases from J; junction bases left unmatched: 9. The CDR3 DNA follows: TGTGCCAGCAGCTCCTACAGGGGTAGGGGCACTGAAGCTTTCTTT. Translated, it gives CASSSYRGRGTEAFF.

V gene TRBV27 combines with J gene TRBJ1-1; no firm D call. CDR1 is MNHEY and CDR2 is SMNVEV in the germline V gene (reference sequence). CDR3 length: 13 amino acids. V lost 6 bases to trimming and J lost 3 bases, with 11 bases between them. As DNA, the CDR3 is TGTGCCAGCAGACGAACCGAGCACACTGAAGCTTTCTTT. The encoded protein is CASRRTEHTEAFF.

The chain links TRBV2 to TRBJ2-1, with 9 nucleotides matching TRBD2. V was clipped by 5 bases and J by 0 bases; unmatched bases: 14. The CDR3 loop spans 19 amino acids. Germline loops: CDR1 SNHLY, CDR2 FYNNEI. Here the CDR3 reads CASSKMGSARGGSYNEQFF. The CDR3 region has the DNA TGTGCCAGCAGTAAAATGGGGTCGGCGCGGGGGGGCTCCTACAATGAGCAGTTCTTC.

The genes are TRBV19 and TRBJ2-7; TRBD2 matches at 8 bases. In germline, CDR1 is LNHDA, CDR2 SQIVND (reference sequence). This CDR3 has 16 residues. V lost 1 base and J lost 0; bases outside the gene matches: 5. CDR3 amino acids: CASSIASGGLSYEQYF. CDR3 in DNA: TGTGCCAGTAGTATAGCGAGCGGGGGCCTCTCCTACGAGCAGTACTTC.

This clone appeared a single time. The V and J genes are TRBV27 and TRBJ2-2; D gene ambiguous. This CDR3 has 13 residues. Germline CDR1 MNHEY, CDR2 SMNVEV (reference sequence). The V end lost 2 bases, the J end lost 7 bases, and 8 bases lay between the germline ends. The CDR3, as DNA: TGTGCCAGCAGTTTAGGTACGGGCGGGGAGCTGTTTTTT. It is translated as CASSLGTGGELFF.

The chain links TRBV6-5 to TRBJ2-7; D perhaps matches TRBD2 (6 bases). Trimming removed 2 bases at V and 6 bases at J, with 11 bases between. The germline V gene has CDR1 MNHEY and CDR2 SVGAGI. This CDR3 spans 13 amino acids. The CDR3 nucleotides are TGTGCCAGCAGTTACACCCATAGCGGCGAGCAGTACTTC. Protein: CASSYTHSGEQYF.

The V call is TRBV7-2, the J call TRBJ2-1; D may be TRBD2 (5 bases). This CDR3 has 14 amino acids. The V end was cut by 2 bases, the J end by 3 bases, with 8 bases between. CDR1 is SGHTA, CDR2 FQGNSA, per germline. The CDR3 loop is CASSLRGNYNEQFF. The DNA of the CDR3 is TGTGCCAGCAGCTTACGGGGAAACTACAATGAGCAGTTCTTC. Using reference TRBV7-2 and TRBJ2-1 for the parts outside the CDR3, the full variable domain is GAGVSQSPSNKVTEKGKDVELRCDPISGHTALYWYRQSLGQGLEFLIYFQGNSAPDKSGLPSDRFSAERTGGSVSTLTIQRTQQEDSAVYLCASSLRGNYNEQFFGPGTRLTVL.

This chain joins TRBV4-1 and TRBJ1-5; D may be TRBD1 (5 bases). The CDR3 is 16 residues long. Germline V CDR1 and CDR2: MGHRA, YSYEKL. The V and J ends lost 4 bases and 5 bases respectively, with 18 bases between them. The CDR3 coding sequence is TGCGCCAGCAGCCCCGGAGGGACTAGGTTCTATCAGCCCCAGCATTTT. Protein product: CASSPGGTRFYQPQHF.

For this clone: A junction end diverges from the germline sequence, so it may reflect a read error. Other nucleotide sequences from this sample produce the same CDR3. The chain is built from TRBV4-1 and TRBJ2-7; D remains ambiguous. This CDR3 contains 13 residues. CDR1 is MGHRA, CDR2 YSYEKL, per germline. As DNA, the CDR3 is TGCGCCAGCAGCCAATACAGCTCCTACGAGCAGTACTTT. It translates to CASSQYSSYEQYF.

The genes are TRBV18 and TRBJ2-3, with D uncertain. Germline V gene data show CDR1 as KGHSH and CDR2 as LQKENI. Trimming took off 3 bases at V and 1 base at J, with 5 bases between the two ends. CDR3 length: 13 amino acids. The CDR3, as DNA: TGTGCCAGCTCACCCGTTGGCACAGATACGCAGTATTTT. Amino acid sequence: CASSPVGTDTQYF.

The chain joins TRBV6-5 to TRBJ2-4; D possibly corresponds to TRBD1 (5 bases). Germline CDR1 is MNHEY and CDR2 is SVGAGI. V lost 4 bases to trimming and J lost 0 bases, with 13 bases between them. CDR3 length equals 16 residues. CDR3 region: CASSFRDSLAKNIQYF. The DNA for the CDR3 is TGTGCCAGCAGTTTTCGAGACAGTCTAGCCAAAAACATTCAGTACTTC.

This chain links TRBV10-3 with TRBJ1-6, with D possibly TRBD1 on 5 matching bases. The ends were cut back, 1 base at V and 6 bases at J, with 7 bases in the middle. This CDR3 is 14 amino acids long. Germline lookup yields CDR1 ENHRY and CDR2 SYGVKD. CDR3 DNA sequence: TGTGCCATCAGTGAGTATGACAGTAATTCACCCCTCCACTTT. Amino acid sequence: CAISEYDSNSPLHF.

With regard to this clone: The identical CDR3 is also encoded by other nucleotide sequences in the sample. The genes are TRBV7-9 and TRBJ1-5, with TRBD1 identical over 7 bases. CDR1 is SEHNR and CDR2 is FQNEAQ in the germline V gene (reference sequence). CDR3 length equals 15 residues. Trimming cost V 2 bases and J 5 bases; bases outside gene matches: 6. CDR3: CASSLTGAGDQPQHF. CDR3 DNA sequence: TGTGCCAGCAGCTTAACAGGGGCAGGAGATCAGCCCCAGCATTTT.

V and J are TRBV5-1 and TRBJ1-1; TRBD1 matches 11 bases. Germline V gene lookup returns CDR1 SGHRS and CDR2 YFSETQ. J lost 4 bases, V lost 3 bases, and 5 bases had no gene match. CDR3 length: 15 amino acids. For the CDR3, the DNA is TGCGCCAGCAGCTGGACAGGGGGCTCGGGCACTGAAGCTTTCTTT. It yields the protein CASSWTGGSGTEAFF.

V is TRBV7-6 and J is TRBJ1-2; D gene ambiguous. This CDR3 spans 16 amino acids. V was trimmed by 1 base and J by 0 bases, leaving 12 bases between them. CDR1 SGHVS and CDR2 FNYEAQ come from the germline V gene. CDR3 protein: CASSLGAGTTNYGYTF. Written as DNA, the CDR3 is TGTGCCAGCAGCTTAGGGGCGGGCACGACTAACTATGGCTACACCTTC.

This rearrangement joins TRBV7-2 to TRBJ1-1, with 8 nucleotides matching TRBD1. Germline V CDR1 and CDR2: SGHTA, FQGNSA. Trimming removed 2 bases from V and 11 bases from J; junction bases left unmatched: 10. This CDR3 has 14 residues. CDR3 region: CASSLQGANMDAFF. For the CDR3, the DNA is TGTGCCAGCAGCTTACAGGGGGCGAATATGGATGCTTTCTTT.

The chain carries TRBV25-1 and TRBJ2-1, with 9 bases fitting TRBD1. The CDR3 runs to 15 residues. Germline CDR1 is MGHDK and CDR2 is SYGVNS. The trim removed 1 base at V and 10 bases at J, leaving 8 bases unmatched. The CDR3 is CASSESRTGAREQFF. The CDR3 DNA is TGTGCCAGCAGTGAATCTAGGACAGGGGCCCGAGAGCAGTTCTTC. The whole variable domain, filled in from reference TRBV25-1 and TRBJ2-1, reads EADIYQTPRYLVIGTGKKITLECSQTMGHDKMYWYQQDPGMELHLIHYSYGVNSTEKGDLSSESTVSRIRTEHFPLTLESARPSHTSQYLCASSESRTGAREQFFGPGTRLTVL.